This T cell receptor beta chain was recovered during a study of blood T cell repertoires in COVID-19. Study background: There were acute and convalescent COVID-19 samples, and they came from the United States, Italy and Spain. T cells, B-cell-depleted T cells, or PBMCs supplied cDNA or gDNA.

Original processing methods: Amplification of reference gene primers provided the estimated nucleated cell counts. Assay: immunoSEQ multiplex PCR; the TCRdb copy retains only in-frame clones and omits some. V and J calls and clone size follow that table, whereas D and trimming were derived from the DNA. The sample records some 140,000 clones, over 60% being singletons. The TCR originated in a man older than 75 with acute or convalescent COVID-19. Source material: peripheral blood.

The CDR3 bases are TGTGCCAGCAGGGAACTAAATCAACGGGGGAGGAGAGGGGCTCCGAACACCGGGGAGCTGTTTTTT. This gives the protein CASRELNQRGRRGAPNTGELFF. The rearrangement joins TRBV6-1 to TRBJ2-2; D is possibly TRBD2 (6 bases). Trimming took 6 bases from V and 0 from J, leaving 32 bases between them. This CDR3 comprises 22 residues. Germline V CDR1 and CDR2: MNHNS, SASEGT.